These T cell receptor beta chains were read from a single sample in a study of early T cells in non-severe SARS-CoV-2 infection. TCRdb used MiXCR to reprocess the 5' RACE reads, holding one entry per CDR3 protein. The sample carries 65,000 to 80,000 distinct CDR3 sequences, 10% to 15% recorded once. Sequenced material: whole blood. The source is an adult who was a healthcare worker with PCR-confirmed SARS-CoV-2 infection or an uninfected control (not recorded which). Both conserved end residues are part of each CDR3. Only some rows state a clone size, as once, few, many or a class for expanded clones.

clone size	V gene	J gene	CDR3 protein
many	TRBV7-7	TRBJ2-2	CASSLVGPGTGELFF
.	TRBV29-1	TRBJ2-7	CSVEDWASGGREQYF
few	TRBV20-1	TRBJ2-7	CSATRTSGGFPYEQYF
.	TRBV2	TRBJ2-2	CASSEIRGDTGELFF
many	TRBV7-2	TRBJ2-6	CASSWGNSGANVLTF
many	TRBV28	TRBJ1-1	CASSFRGRGTEAFF
few	TRBV6-5	TRBJ2-1	CASSLRQGWYNEQFF
.	TRBV20-1	TRBJ2-5	CSASRGGRETQYF
.	TRBV11-2	TRBJ2-1	CASSLDQRQVAGYNEQFF
many	TRBV12-5	TRBJ2-3	CASGLVYGTSVGDTQYF
few	TRBV12-2	TRBJ2-2	CASRLEGLAGGVTGELFF
.	TRBV12-5	TRBJ2-5	CASGLPGMRETQYF
.	TRBV7-2	TRBJ1-3	CASSLGSSSGNTIYF
few	TRBV27	TRBJ1-2	CASSALETANYGYTF
many	TRBV7-2	TRBJ1-1	CASSGSFMNTEAFF
many	TRBV9	TRBJ1-1	CASSPNREQAFF
.	TRBV7-8	TRBJ2-7	CASSLAGQRGTYEQYF
many	TRBV12-3/TRBV12-4	TRBJ1-6	CAKRGQNNSPLHF
many	TRBV4-1	TRBJ2-6	CASSQVQISGANVLTF
many	TRBV12-3/TRBV12-4	TRBJ1-1	CASSFNRGDTEAFF
.	TRBV27	TRBJ2-7	CASSLGQNNYEQYF
many	TRBV6-1	TRBJ2-7	CASSEVRTVSYEQYF
.	TRBV5-1	TRBJ2-5	CASSFSGVQETQYF
.	TRBV20-1	TRBJ1-1	CSVKLGENTEAFF
many	TRBV29-1	TRBJ1-1	CSVDPSRPGNTEAFF
many	TRBV3-1	TRBJ2-3	CASSHTGDVADTQYF
many	TRBV7-8	TRBJ2-2	CASSSSQLAGELFF